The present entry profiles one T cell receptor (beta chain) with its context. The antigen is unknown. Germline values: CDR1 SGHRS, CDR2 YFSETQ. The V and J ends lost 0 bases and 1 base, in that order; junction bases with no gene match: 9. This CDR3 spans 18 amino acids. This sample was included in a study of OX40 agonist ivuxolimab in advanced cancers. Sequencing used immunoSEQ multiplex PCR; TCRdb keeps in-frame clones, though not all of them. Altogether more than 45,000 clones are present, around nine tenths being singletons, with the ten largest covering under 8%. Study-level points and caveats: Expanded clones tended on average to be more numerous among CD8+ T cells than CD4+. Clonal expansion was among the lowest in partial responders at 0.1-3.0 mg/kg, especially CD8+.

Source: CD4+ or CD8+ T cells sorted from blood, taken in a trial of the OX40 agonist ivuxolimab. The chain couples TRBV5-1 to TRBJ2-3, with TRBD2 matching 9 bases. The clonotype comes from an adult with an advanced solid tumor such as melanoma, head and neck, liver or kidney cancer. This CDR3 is CASSLASGRILGTDTQYF. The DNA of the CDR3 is TGCGCCAGCAGCTTGGCCAGCGGGAGGATCTTAGGCACAGATACGCAGTATTTT.